Listed below are T cell receptor beta chains from one sample, sequenced in a study of cytomegalovirus exposure and HLA in healthy donors. Method: immunoSEQ multiplex PCR; TCRdb's copy keeps in-frame clones and lacks some. The data hold under 140,000 clones, with around 80% observed a single time. What was sequenced was PBMCs. These receptors were collected from a woman aged 55 to 70 in good health and CMV-seropositive. Each CDR3 is given with its conserved first and last residue. The order of the fields is CDR3 protein, clone size, J gene, D gene, V gene. A D gene is named only where the DNA matches it firmly. Clone size is shown for a subset of rows, as once, few, many or a class of expanded clone.

CDR3: CASSPIYGTETGELFF
size: NA
J: TRBJ2-2
D: TRBD1
V: TRBV5-1

CDR3: CASSFVDIQYF
size: NA
J: TRBJ2-4
D: NA
V: TRBV28

CDR3: CAIREAWGDEAFF
size: few
J: TRBJ1-1
D: NA
V: TRBV10-3

CDR3: CASSPQYGYTF
size: NA
J: TRBJ1-2
D: NA
V: TRBV6-1

CDR3: CASSSPAFDRGGYGYTF
size: NA
J: TRBJ1-2
D: TRBD1
V: TRBV28

CDR3: CASSYSFSTSYEQYF
size: NA
J: TRBJ2-7
D: NA
V: TRBV6-5

CDR3: CASSEQGNYGYTF
size: NA
J: TRBJ1-2
D: NA
V: TRBV6-1

CDR3: CASRGNRGPPYEQYF
size: NA
J: TRBJ2-7
D: TRBD1
V: TRBV19

CDR3: CASSLASSKRPSNEQFF
size: NA
J: TRBJ2-1
D: NA
V: TRBV5-1

CDR3: CASSPGGSLSETQYF
size: NA
J: TRBJ2-5
D: TRBD2
V: TRBV5-4

CDR3: CAWSRGSGSADTQYF
size: few
J: TRBJ2-3
D: TRBD2
V: TRBV30

CDR3: CASSLGTGTNTQYF
size: few
J: TRBJ2-3
D: TRBD1
V: TRBV27

CDR3: CASSPYNTGELFF
size: NA
J: TRBJ2-2
D: NA
V: TRBV6-4

CDR3: CASSQREGYNEQFF
size: NA
J: TRBJ2-1
D: TRBD2
V: TRBV6-1

CDR3: CSSSLDPGTQYF
size: NA
J: TRBJ2-7
D: NA
V: TRBV7-9

CDR3: CASSATGFREQFF
size: NA
J: TRBJ2-1
D: NA
V: TRBV6-1

CDR3: CASSVATAGLEQFF
size: NA
J: TRBJ2-1
D: TRBD2
V: TRBV9